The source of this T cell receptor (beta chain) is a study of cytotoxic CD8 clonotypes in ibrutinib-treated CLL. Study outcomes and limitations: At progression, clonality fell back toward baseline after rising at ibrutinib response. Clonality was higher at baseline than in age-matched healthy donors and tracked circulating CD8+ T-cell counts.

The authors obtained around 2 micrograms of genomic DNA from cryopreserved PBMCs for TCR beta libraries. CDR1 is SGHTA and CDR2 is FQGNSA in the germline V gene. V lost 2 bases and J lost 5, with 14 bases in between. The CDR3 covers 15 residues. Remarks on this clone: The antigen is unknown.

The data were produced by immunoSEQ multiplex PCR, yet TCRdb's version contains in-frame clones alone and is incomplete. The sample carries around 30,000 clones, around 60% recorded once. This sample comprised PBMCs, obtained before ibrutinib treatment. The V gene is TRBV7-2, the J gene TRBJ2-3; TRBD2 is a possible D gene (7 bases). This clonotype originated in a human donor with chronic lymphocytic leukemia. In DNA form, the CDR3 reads TGTGCCAGCAGCTTACTAGCGGTAGGGGGAGATACGCAGTATTTT. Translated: CASSLLAVGGDTQYF. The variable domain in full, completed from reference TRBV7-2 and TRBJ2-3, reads GAGVSQSPSNKVTEKGKDVELRCDPISGHTALYWYRQSLGQGLEFLIYFQGNSAPDKSGLPSDRFSAERTGGSVSTLTIQRTQQEDSAVYLCASSLLAVGGDTQYFGPGTRLTVL.